Listed below are T cell receptor beta chains from one sample, sequenced in a study of vaccination and CD4 T cells after COVID-19. TCRdb reprocessed the PCR reads via MiXCR and lists one record per CDR3 protein. The sample yields some 7,700 distinct CDR3 sequences, 40% to 55% seen once. Their antigens are not known. The sequenced material came from CD4+ T cells from blood, cultured in vitro. The receptors were sampled from a human donor who had recovered from COVID-19. CDR3s include the opening cysteine and the closing phenylalanine or tryptophan. The size field is filled for only some rows; it gives once, few, many or a size class.

once	TRBV20-1	CSSAPGLNTEAFF
.	TRBV6-1	CASSEIRTNSGNTIYF
.	TRBV21-1	CASVRETSGNTIYF
.	TRBV4-2	CASSQDGRSWELFF
.	TRBV20-1	CSASRALAGPYEQYF
.	TRBV24-1	CATSDTTASRTGELFF
.	TRBV4-1	CASSQDVSSGANVLTF
.	TRBV7-6	CASSSYASGASYEQYF
.	TRBV6-5	CASSYSDTSYEQYF
few	TRBV20-1	CSARGDTEAFF
.	TRBV7-2	CASSQQGKVNTEAFF
.	TRBV4-3	CASSRDSRGNTEAFF
.	TRBV6-5	CASSYSAGQGYGYTF
once	TRBV3-1	CASSHRDSRNYGYTF
.	TRBV28	CAVQGFRNTEAFF
.	TRBV20-1	CSAPHREPYEQYF
.	TRBV30	CAWSVHPGGKLFF
few	TRBV7-6	CASSLRGRQETQYF
few	TRBV7-2	CASSKGRIPNTEAFF
.	TRBV5-4	CASSPGGVGQPQHF
.	TRBV5-6	CASSPGTGLDEQYF
.	TRBV18	CASSPLGPGTGNTEAFF
.	TRBV19	CASSARGPGANVLTF
few	TRBV7-2	CASREGGRTSQEQYF
few	TRBV7-2	CASSLEYMNTEAFF
.	TRBV5-4	CASSQRTRVGAGELFF
.	TRBV3-1	CASSSRDRPRAYGYTF
few	TRBV4-3	CASSQVQAWNTGELFF
.	TRBV6-2/TRBV6-3	CASSPTQSRLQPQHF
.	TRBV27	CASSLSSGNTYEQYF
.	TRBV20-1	CSATEQGALGAFF
.	TRBV12-3/TRBV12-4	CASSTHYGYTF
few	TRBV12-5	CASAATVTNYGYTF
.	TRBV24-1	CATSDGQGGDYGYTF
.	TRBV2	CASTNSGLPGEKLFF
.	TRBV6-2/TRBV6-3	CASSRTEIPYEQYF
.	TRBV27	CASSLRRGAGNTIYF
.	TRBV7-3	CASSLSASGMYNEQFF
once	TRBV2	CASRLLRGALYNEQFF
few	TRBV24-1	CATSDEGGCGYTF
once	TRBV20-1	CSARDGRDNEKLFF
few	TRBV12-3/TRBV12-4	CASRDRERHSPLHF
.	TRBV2	CASSEVSQDYGYTF
.	TRBV6-2/TRBV6-3	CASSYGRHTDTQYF
.	TRBV28	CASSSTSGGAGFYEQYF
.	TRBV6-1	CASRSDTTDTQYF
.	TRBV2	CASRRDVNQPQHF
once	TRBV12-3/TRBV12-4	CASRGRGETEAFF
.	TRBV27	CASSLGRLAGENEQFF
.	TRBV19	CASRGDTLNYGYTF
large	TRBV7-9	CASSLGRGTGRGYTF
.	TRBV20-1	CSAPVGGTEAFF
few	TRBV7-2	CATIRTPGRNGYTF
hyperexpanded	TRBV20-1	CSASQRGTSTDTQYF
few	TRBV6-1	CASSRSNQPQHF